The clone carrying this T cell receptor (beta chain) was seen a handful of times. The antigen is unknown. Germline CDR1 is ENHRY and CDR2 is SYGVKD. The V and J ends lost 6 bases and 6 bases, in that order; junction bases with no gene match: 8. The CDR3 spans 14 residues. An equimolar mix of two oligonucleotides served as the beta constant-region primer for TRBC1 and TRBC2. Four rounds of PCR amplified the ligated cDNA using nested alpha and beta constant-region primers plus SP2. A 12-nucleotide UMI and the SP2 primer were added to the cDNA 3' end by oligonucleotide ligation. TCRdb used MiXCR to reprocess the UMI-ligation and nested PCR reads, holding one entry per CDR3 protein. The sample yields 150,000 or so distinct CDR3 sequences, approximately 24% seen once. The entry originates in a study of naive and memory T cell subsets. CD4+ T cell IFNgamma after overnight CMV lysate exposure gave donor CMV status. Four subsets defined by CD45RA and CD27 were sorted after CD3, CD4, CD8 and live/dead staining.

The study's findings and limits: A few larger clonotypes appeared in naive repertoires, especially CD8, possibly memory cells re-expressing CD45RA. From naive to CM, EM and EMRA, diversity decreased and Gini increased.

Sequences were obtained from naive CD4+ T cells from blood. The chain joins TRBV10-3 to TRBJ1-1; 9 nucleotides agree with TRBD1. The clonotype comes from a human donor in good health. The CDR3 here is CAISRGQGMPEAFF. The CDR3, as DNA: TGTGCCATCAGCCGAGGACAGGGGATGCCTGAAGCTTTCTTT.